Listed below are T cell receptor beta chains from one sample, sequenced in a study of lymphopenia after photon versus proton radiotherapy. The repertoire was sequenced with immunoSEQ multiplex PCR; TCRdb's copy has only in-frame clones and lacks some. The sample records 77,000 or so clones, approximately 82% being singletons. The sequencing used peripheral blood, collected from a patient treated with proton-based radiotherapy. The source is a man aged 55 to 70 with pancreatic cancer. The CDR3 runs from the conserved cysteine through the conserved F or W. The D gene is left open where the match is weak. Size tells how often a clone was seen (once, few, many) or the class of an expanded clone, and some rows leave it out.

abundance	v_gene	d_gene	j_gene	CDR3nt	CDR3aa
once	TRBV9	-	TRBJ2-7	TGTGCCAGCAGCCGGGAGAGCTCCTACGAGCAGTACTTC	CASSRESSYEQYF
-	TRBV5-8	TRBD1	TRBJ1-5	TGTGCCAGCAGCTTATTCCAGGGGGCTAGCAATCAGCCCCAGCATTTT	CASSLFQGASNQPQHF
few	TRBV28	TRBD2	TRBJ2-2	TGTGCCAGCTCTTCGGGGGGGGCCGGCACCGGGGAGCTGTTTTTT	CASSSGGAGTGELFF
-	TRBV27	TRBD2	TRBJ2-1	TGTGCCAGCAGACCCCGGGCCAAAGCGGGGAATGAGCAGTTCTTC	CASRPRAKAGNEQFF
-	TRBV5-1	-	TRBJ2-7	TGCGCCAGCAGCTTGGTAGTTGGCGGGATAGGGTCCTACGAGCAGTACTTC	CASSLVVGGIGSYEQYF
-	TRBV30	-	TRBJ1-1	TGTGCCTGGACGAAACAGGGGAACACTGAAGCTTTCTTT	CAWTKQGNTEAFF
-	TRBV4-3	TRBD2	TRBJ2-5	TGCGCCAGCAGCCAATCGGGGGGAGGTCCCCAAGAGACCCAGTACTTC	CASSQSGGGPQETQYF
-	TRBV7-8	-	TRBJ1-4	TGTGCCAGCACACGCGGGGGCGCCCCTAATGAAAAACTGTTTTTT	CASTRGGAPNEKLFF
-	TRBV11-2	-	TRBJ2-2	TGTGCCAGCAGCTTAAACGGGAGAAACACCGGGGAGCTGTTTTTT	CASSLNGRNTGELFF
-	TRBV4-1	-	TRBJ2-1	TGCGCCAGCAGCCAAGATAGTTCGGCTCAAACCTACAATGAGCAGTTCTTC	CASSQDSSAQTYNEQFF
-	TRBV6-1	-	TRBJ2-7	TGTGCCAGCAGTGATAGAGGTATCTACGAGCAGTACTTC	CASSDRGIYEQYF
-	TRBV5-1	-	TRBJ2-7	TGCGCCAGCAGCTTGGAGTCGATAGGGGAGCAGTACTTC	CASSLESIGEQYF
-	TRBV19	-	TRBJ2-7	TGTGCCAGTAGTATAAGCAGGGGATACGAGCAGTACTTC	CASSISRGYEQYF
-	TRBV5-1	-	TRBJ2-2	TGCGCCAGCAGCTTACAAGACACCGGGGAGCTGTTTTTT	CASSLQDTGELFF
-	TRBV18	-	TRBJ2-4	TGTGCCAGCTCATTCCTAGAGGCGGCCAAAAACATTCAGTACTTC	CASSFLEAAKNIQYF
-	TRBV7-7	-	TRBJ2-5	TGTGCTAGCAGCTCAAAACTCCAAGAGACCCAGTACTTC	CASSSKLQETQYF
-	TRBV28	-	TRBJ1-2	TGTGCCAGCAGTTATCGCGGGACAAGCTATGGCTACACCTTC	CASSYRGTSYGYTF